These 10 T cell receptor beta chains share one sample of origin, sequenced in a study of CD8+ T cells in alopecia areata. cDNA prepared by RNA extraction and subsequent reverse transcription served as the template for sequencing. The table came from immunoSEQ multiplex PCR; TCRdb's copy has only in-frame clones and leaves some out. The sample has 250,000 to 300,000 clones, about three fifths seen once. Treatment reported: oral pan-JAK inhibitor, 5-10 mg twice daily. The sample in question was CD4+ T cells sorted from blood, obtained at week 24, from a patient treated with tofacitinib. The source is a human donor with alopecia areata.

The rearrangement links TRBV30 to TRBJ1-1; TRBD1 agrees at 9 bases. V shed 2 bases, J shed 6 bases, and the junction held 4 bases outside the gene matches. Germline values: CDR1 GTSNPN, CDR2 SVGIG (reference sequence). The length of the CDR3 is 13 residues. CDR3 residues: CAWSQDRGAEAFF. CDR3 in DNA: TGTGCCTGGAGTCAGGACAGGGGCGCTGAAGCTTTCTTT.

This chain links TRBV30 with TRBJ2-1; D may be TRBD2 (5 bases). Germline V gene data show CDR1 as GTSNPN and CDR2 as SVGIG (reference sequence). Trimming shortened V by 2 bases and J by 10 bases, and 9 bases separated the two germline ends. This CDR3 has 11 amino acids. As DNA, the CDR3 is TGTGCCTGGAGTTCCCGGGGAGAGCAGTTCTTC. Translation gives CAWSSRGEQFF.

This chain connects TRBV7-2 to TRBJ2-1; the D gene is possibly TRBD2 (6 bases). Trimming left V 1 base short and J 1 base short, with 8 bases between. CDR3 length: 15 residues. Germline CDR1 SGHTA, CDR2 FQGNSA. The CDR3 loop reads CASSLVGTSYNEQFF. The CDR3 DNA is TGTGCCAGCAGCTTAGTGGGGACTTCCTACAATGAGCAGTTCTTC. The full variable domain, with the rest looked up from reference TRBV7-2 and TRBJ2-1, is GAGVSQSPSNKVTEKGKDVELRCDPISGHTALYWYRQSLGQGLEFLIYFQGNSAPDKSGLPSDRFSAERTGGSVSTLTIQRTQQEDSAVYLCASSLVGTSYNEQFFGPGTRLTVL.

The rearrangement joins TRBV29-1 to TRBJ2-1; TRBD1 might be the D (5 bases). Deletions cut 7 bases from V and 2 bases from J, with 9 bases between. The CDR3 has 12 amino acids. Per germline, CDR1 SQVTM and CDR2 ANQGSEA. CDR3 bases: TGCAGCGAAAGGACAACCTACAATGAGCAGTTCTTC. Translating gives CSERTTYNEQFF.

This clone was observed a few times. The V and J genes are TRBV28 and TRBJ2-3; TRBD2 agrees at 7 bases. The CDR3 has 12 amino acids. V lost 10 bases to trimming and J lost 2 bases; unmatched junction nucleotides: 3. Looked up from germline, CDR1 is MDHEN and CDR2 is SYDVKM. CDR3 amino acids: CATAGVTDTQYF. CDR3 nucleotide sequence: TGTGCCACCGCGGGGGTCACAGATACGCAGTATTTT.

The chain uses TRBV30 and TRBJ2-3, with TRBD2 identical over 7 bases. CDR1 is GTSNPN, CDR2 SVGIG, per germline (reference sequence). The CDR3 has 17 residues. Trimming took 0 bases from V and 0 from J; bases not matched to a gene: 9. The CDR3 is CAWSVPLGGGSTDTQYF. CDR3 coding DNA: TGTGCCTGGAGTGTACCACTAGGCGGGGGAAGCACAGATACGCAGTATTTT. Full variable domain (missing parts from reference TRBV30 and TRBJ2-3): SQTIHQWPATLVQPVGSPLSLECTVEGTSNPNLYWYRQAAGRGLQLLFYSVGIGQISSEVPQNLSASRPQDRQFILSSKKLLLSDSGFYLCAWSVPLGGGSTDTQYFGPGTRLTVL.

This clone was recorded a few times. The CDR3 bases are TGTGCCAGCAAAAAGGGACAGGGGGCGCAACACGAGCAGTACTTC. This encodes CASKKGQGAQHEQYF. The chain combines TRBV18 with TRBJ2-7, with TRBD1 matching 12 bases. Germline V lookup: CDR1 KGHSH, CDR2 LQKENI. The junction had 10 bases not matched to a gene; V was cut back by 8 bases and J by 5 bases. The CDR3 length is 15 residues.

The rearrangement links TRBV29-1 to TRBJ2-3; D gene unclear. The V gene lost 7 bases and the J gene lost 0 bases, with 11 bases spanning the gap. CDR3 size: 13 residues. The germline CDR1 and CDR2 sequences are SQVTM and ANQGSEA. CDR3 sequence reads: CSGQALSTDTQYF. CDR3 nucleotide sequence: TGCAGCGGGCAAGCACTTAGCACAGATACGCAGTATTTT.

About this clone itself: The identical CDR3 is also encoded by other nucleotide sequences in the sample. The rearrangement joins TRBV7-2 to TRBJ2-1; 7 nucleotides match TRBD1. Losses at the gene ends were 4 bases for V and 5 bases for J; bases not matched to a gene: 5. Germline CDR1 reads SGHTA; CDR2 reads FQGNSA. The CDR3 is made up of 14 amino acids. This chain's CDR3 is CASSSPRGNNEQFF. The CDR3 bases are TGTGCCAGCAGCTCCCCCAGGGGGAACAATGAGCAGTTCTTC.

This chain links TRBV27 with TRBJ2-7, with TRBD1 matching over 9 bases. The CDR3 is 15 amino acids. V dropped 5 bases and J dropped 4; count of bases not matched to a gene: 9. Per the germline V gene, CDR1 is MNHEY and CDR2 is SMNVEV (reference sequence). The CDR3 DNA sequence: TGTGCCAGCAGTACGGTCACAGGGGGCTTATACGAGCAGTACTTC. It is translated as CASSTVTGGLYEQYF.